This T cell receptor (beta chain) is drawn from a study of cytomegalovirus exposure and HLA in healthy donors. The study ran its PCR with 60 Vbeta and 13 Jbeta primers. Sequencing used immunoSEQ multiplex PCR; TCRdb keeps in-frame clones, though not all of them. The data hold roughly 180,000 clones, with less than 85% observed a single time. There are 13 residues in the CDR3. Per germline, CDR1 MNHEY and CDR2 SMNVEV (reference sequence). Trimming removed 6 bases from V and 3 bases from J; junction bases left unmatched: 4. This TCR derives from a boy aged 2-9 years in good health and CMV-seronegative. The sequenced material came from PBMCs. This chain connects TRBV27 to TRBJ1-2, with 7 bases identical to TRBD1. This CDR3 reads CASRPQGYYGYTF. CDR3 nucleotides: TGTGCCAGCAGACCACAGGGGTACTATGGCTACACCTTC.